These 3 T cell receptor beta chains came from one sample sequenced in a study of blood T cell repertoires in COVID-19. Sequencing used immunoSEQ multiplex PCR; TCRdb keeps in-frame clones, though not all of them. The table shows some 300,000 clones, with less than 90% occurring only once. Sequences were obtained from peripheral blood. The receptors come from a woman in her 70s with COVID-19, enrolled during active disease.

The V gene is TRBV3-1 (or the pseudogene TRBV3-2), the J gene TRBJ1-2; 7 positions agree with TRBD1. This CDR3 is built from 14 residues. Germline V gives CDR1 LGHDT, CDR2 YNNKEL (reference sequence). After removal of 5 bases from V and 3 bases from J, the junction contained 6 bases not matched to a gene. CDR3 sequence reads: CASSNRGFDYGYTF. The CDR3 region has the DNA TGTGCCAGCAGCAACAGGGGCTTCGACTATGGCTACACCTTC.

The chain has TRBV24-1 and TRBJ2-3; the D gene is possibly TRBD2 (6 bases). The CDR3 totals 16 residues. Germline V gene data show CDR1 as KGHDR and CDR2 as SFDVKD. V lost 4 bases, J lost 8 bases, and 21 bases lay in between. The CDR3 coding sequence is TGTGCCACCAGTGACGGGGGTTCAGGTTTGGGAGGTACGCAGTATTTT. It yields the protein CATSDGGSGLGGTQYF.

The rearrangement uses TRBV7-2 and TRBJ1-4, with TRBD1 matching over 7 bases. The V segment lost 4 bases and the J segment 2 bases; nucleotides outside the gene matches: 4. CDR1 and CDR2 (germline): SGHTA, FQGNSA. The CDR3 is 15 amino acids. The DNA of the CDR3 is TGTGCCAGCAGCTCACAGGGGAGCACTAATGAAAAACTGTTTTTT. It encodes CASSSQGSTNEKLFF.